The sequence of this T cell receptor (beta chain) was determined in a study of T cell responses to AZD1222 COVID-19 vaccine. This CDR3 has 16 residues. Trimming cost V 1 base and J 4 bases, with 16 bases left between them. CDR1 KGHSH and CDR2 LQKENI come from the germline V gene. Using immunoSEQ multiplex PCR, the repertoire was profiled, and TCRdb retains in-frame clones only, with some absent. The sample has 90,000 to 120,000 clones, 70% to 90% seen once; the top ten hold about 5%. Specimen: peripheral blood, collected 28 days after the second AZD1222 dose. The genes are TRBV18 and TRBJ1-2; D is perhaps TRBD1 (5 bases). This receptor was taken from an adult who received the AZD1222 COVID-19 vaccine. The CDR3 region has the DNA TGTGCCAGCTCACCACAACAGGAGGCGGGCAGCTATGGCTACACCTTC. Translated, it gives CASSPQQEAGSYGYTF.